A single TCR beta chain is shown here with its context. Its antigen is currently unknown. Profiling relied on immunoSEQ multiplex PCR, and the TCRdb table lists in-frame clones only, not all of them. The top ten clones hold approximately 0.067% of a sample with around 510,000 clones, approximately 95% of them seen once. This specimen comes from a study of shared clonotypes between healthy human individuals. General observations from the study: Richness estimates generally favored naive over memory subsets. With few donors, the genetic and exposure-history diversity represented was limited.

The CDR3 is made up of 14 amino acids. V dropped 7 bases and J dropped 0; count of bases not matched to a gene: 6. Germline V gene data show CDR1 as MNHNY and CDR2 as SVGAGI (reference sequence). The source of this sequence is a woman aged 25 to 39 in good health. The chain is built from TRBV6-6 and TRBJ2-7; TRBD2 aligns across 7 bases. Input material: naive CD4+ T cells sorted from blood. Subset specified: CD45RA+ positively selected. CDR3 sequence reads: CASNPSGPSYEQYF. For the CDR3, the DNA is TGTGCCAGCAACCCTAGCGGCCCCTCCTACGAGCAGTACTTC.